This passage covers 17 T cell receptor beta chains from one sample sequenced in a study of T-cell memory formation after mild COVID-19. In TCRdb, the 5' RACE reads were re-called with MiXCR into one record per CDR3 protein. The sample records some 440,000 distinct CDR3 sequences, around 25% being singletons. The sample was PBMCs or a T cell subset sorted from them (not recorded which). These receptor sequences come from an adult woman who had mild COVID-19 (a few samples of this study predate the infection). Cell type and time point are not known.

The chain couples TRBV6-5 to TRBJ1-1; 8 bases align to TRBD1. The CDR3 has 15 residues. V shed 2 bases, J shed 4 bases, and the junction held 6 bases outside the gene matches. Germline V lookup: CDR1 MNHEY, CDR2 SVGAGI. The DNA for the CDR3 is TGTGCCAGCAGTTACGGGACAGGAATGGGCACTGAAGCTTTCTTT. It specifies CASSYGTGMGTEAFF.

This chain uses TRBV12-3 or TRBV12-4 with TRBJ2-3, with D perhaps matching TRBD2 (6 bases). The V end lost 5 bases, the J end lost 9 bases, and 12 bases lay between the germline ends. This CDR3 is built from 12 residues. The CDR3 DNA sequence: TGTGCCAGCAGTCGAACTGCGGGGACGCAGTATTTT. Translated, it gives CASSRTAGTQYF.

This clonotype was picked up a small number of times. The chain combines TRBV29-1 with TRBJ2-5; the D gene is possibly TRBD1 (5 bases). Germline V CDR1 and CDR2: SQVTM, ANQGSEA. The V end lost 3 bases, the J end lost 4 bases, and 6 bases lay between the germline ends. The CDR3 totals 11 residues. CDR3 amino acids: CSVEQGETQYF. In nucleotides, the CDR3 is TGCAGCGTTGAGCAGGGAGAGACCCAGTACTTC.

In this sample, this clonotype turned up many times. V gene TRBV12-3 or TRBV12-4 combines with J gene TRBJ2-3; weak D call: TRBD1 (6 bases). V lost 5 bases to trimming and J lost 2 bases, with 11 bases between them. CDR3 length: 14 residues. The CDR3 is CASSPTGPTDTQYF. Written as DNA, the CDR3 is TGTGCCAGCAGTCCAACAGGGCCCACAGATACGCAGTATTTT.

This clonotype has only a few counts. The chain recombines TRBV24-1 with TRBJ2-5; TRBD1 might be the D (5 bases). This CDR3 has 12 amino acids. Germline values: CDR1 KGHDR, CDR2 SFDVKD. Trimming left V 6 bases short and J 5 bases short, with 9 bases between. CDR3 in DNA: TGTGCCACCAGTCAGGGTCTGGAGACCCAGTACTTC. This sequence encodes CATSQGLETQYF.

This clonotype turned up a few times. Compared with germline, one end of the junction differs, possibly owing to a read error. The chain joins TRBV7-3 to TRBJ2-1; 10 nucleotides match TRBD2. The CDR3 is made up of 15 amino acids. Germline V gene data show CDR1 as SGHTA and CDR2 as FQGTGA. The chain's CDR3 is CVSSLIPSGGNEQFF. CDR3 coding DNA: TGTGTCAGCAGCTTAATTCCTAGCGGGGGAAATGAGCAGTTCTTC.

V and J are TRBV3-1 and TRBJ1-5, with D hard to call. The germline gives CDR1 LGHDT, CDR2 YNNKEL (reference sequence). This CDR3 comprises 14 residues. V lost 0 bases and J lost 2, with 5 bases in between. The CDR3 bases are TGTGCCAGCAGCCAAGATTCAGGCAATCAGCCCCAGCATTTT. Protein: CASSQDSGNQPQHF.

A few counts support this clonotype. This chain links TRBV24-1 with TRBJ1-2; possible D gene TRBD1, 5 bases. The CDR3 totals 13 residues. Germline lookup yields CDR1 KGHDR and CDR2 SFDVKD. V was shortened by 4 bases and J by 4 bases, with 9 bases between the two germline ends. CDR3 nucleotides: TGTGCCACCAGTGACTGGGGGAGCTATGGCTACACCTTC. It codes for CATSDWGSYGYTF.

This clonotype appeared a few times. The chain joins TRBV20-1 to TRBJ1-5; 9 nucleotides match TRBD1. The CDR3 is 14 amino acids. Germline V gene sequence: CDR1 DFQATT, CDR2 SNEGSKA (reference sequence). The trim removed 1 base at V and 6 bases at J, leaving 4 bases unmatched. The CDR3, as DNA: TGCAGTGCTAGAGCGGGACAGGGCAGTCAGCCCCAGCATTTT. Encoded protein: CSARAGQGSQPQHF.

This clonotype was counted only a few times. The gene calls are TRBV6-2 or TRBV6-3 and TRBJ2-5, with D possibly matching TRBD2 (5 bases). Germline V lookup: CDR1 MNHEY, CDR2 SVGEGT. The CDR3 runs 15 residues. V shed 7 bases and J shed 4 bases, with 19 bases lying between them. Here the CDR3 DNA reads TGTGCCAGCACCGACGCCGGGGTTCTCCTAGAGACCCAGTACTTC. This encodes CASTDAGVLLETQYF.

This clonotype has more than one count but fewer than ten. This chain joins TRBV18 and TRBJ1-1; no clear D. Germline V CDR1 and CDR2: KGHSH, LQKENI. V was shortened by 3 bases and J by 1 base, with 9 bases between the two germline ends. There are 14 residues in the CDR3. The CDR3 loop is CASSPAGWNTEAFF. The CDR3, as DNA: TGTGCCAGCTCACCGGCCGGGTGGAACACTGAAGCTTTCTTT.

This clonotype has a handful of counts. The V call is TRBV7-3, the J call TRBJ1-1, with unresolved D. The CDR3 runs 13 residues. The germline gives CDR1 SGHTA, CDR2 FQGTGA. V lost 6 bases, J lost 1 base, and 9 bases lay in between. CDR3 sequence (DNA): TGTGCCAGCAGTGTGGGTCCGAACACTGAAGCTTTCTTT. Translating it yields CASSVGPNTEAFF.

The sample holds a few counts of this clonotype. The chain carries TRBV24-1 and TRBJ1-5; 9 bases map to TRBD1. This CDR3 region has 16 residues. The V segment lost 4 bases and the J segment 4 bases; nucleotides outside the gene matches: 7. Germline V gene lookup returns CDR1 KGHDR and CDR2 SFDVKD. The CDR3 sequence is CATSDSGQGTNQPQHF. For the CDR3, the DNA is TGTGCCACCAGTGACTCGGGACAGGGTACAAATCAGCCCCAGCATTTT.

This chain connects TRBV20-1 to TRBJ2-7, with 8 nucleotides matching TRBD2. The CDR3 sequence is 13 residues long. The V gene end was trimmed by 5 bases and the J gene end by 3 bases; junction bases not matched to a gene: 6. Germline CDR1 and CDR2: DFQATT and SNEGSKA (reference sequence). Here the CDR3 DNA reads TGCAGTGCTCGAGCGGGGGTCCACTACGAGCAGTACTTC. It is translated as CSARAGVHYEQYF.

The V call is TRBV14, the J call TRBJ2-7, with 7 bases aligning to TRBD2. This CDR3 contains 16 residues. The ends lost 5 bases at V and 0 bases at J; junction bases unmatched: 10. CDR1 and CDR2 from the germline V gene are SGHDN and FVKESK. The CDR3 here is CASSDRSGLSSYEQYF. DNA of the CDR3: TGTGCCAGCAGCGACCGTAGCGGGTTGAGCTCCTACGAGCAGTACTTC.

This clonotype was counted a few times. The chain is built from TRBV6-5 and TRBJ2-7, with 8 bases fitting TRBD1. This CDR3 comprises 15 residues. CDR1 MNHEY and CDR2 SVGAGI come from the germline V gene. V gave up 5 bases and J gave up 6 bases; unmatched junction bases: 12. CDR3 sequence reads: CASSESGTGTGEQYF. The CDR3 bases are TGTGCCAGCAGTGAGTCCGGGACAGGCACGGGCGAGCAGTACTTC.

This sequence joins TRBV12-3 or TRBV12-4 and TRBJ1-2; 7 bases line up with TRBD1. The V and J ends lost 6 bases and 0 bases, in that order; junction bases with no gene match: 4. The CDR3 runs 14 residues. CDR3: CASRETGSNYGYTF. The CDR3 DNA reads TGTGCCAGCAGGGAGACAGGGTCTAACTATGGCTACACCTTC.